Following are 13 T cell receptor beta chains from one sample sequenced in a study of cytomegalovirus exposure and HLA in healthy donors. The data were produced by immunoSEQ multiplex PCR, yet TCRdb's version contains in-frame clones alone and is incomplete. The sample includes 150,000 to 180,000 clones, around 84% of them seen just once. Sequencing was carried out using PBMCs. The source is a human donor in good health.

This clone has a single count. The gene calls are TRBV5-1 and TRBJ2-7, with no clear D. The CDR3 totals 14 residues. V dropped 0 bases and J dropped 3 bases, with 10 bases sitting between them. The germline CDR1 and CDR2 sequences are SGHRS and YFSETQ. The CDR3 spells CASSLASGFYEQYF. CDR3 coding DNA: TGCGCCAGCAGCTTGGCCTCAGGATTCTACGAGCAGTACTTC. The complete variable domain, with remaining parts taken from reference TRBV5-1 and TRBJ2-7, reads KAGVTQTPRYLIKTRGQQVTLSCSPISGHRSVSWYQQTPGQGLQFLFEYFSETQRNKGNFPGRFSGRQFSNSRSEMNVSTLELGDSALYLCASSLASGFYEQYFGPGTRLTVT.

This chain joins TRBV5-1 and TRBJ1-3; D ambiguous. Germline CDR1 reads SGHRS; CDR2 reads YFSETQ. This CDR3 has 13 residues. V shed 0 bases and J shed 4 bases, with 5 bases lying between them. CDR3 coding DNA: TGCGCCAGCAGCTTGGAACGGGGAAACACCATATATTTT. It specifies CASSLERGNTIYF.

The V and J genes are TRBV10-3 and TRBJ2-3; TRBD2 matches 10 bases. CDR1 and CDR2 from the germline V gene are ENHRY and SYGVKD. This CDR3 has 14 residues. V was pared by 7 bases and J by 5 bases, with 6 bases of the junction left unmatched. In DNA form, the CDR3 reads TGTGCCATCAAAGCTAGCGGGGGTGTAGATACGCAGTATTTT. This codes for CAIKASGGVDTQYF.

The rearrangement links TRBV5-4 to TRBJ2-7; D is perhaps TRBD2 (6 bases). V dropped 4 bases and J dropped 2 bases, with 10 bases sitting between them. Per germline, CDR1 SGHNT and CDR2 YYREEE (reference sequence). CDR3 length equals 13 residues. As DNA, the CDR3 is TGTGCCAGCAGCGCGGGACGGACCTACGAGCAGTACTTC. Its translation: CASSAGRTYEQYF. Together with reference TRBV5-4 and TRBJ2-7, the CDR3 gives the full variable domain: ETGVTQSPTHLIKTRGQQVTLRCSSQSGHNTVSWYQQALGQGPQFIFQYYREEENGRGNFPPRFSGLQFPNYSSELNVNALELDDSALYLCASSAGRTYEQYFGPGTRLTVT.

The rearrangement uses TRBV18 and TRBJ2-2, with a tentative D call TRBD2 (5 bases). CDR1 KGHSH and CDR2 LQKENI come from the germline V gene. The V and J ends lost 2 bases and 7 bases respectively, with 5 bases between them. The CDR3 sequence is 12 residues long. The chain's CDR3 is CASSPAGGELFF. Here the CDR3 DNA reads TGTGCCAGCTCACCAGCGGGCGGGGAGCTGTTTTTT. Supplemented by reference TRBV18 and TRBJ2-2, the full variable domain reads NAGVMQNPRHLVRRRGQEARLRCSPMKGHSHVYWYRQLPEEGLKFMVYLQKENIIDESGMPKERFSAEFPKEGPSILRIQQVVRGDSAAYFCASSPAGGELFFGEGSRLTVL.

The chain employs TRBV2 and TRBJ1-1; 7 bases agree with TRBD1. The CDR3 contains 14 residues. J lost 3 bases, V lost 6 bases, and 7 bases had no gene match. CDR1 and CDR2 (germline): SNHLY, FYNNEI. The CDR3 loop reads CASRSTGQHTEAFF. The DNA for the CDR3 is TGTGCCAGCAGATCGACAGGGCAACACACTGAAGCTTTCTTT.

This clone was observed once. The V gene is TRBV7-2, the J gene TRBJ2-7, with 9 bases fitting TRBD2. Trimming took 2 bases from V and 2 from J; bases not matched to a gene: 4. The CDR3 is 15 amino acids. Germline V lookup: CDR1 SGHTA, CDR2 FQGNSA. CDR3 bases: TGTGCCAGCAGCTTATGGGCGGGAGGGACCTACGAGCAGTACTTC. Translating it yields CASSLWAGGTYEQYF. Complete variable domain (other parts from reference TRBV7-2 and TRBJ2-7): GAGVSQSPSNKVTEKGKDVELRCDPISGHTALYWYRQSLGQGLEFLIYFQGNSAPDKSGLPSDRFSAERTGGSVSTLTIQRTQQEDSAVYLCASSLWAGGTYEQYFGPGTRLTVT.

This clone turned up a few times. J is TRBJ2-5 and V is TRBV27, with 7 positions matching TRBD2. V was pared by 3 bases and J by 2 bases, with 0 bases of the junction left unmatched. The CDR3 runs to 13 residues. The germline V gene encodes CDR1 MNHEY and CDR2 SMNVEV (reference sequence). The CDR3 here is CASSLGLQETQYF. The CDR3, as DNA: TGTGCCAGCAGTTTGGGACTACAAGAGACCCAGTACTTC.

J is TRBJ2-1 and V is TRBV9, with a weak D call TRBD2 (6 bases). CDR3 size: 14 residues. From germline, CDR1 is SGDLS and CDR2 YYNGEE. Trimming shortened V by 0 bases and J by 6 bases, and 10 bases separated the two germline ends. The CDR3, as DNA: TGTGCCAGCAGCGTAGGAGGAGGGCCCAATGAGCAGTTCTTC. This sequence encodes CASSVGGGPNEQFF.

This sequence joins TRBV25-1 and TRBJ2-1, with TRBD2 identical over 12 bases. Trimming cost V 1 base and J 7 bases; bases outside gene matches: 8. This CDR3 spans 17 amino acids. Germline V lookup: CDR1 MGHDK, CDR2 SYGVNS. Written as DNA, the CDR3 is TGTGCCAGCAGTGAATCCGGACTAGCGGGAAATTTTAATGAGCAGTTCTTC. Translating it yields CASSESGLAGNFNEQFF.

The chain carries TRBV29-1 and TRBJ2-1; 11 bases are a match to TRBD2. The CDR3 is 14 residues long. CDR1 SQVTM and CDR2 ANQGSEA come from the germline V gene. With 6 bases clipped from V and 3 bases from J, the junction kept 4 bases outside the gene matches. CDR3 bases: TGCAGCGTACTAGCGGGGGTTATCTACAATGAGCAGTTCTTC. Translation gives CSVLAGVIYNEQFF.

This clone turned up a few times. The DNA of the CDR3 is TGCAGCGTTGAACCGAGACAGGGGAACTATGGCTACACCTTC. This codes for CSVEPRQGNYGYTF. V is TRBV29-1 and J is TRBJ1-2, with 8 bases identical to TRBD1. Germline V CDR1 and CDR2: SQVTM, ANQGSEA. The V segment lost 2 bases and the J segment 2 bases; nucleotides outside the gene matches: 4. The CDR3 is made up of 14 amino acids.

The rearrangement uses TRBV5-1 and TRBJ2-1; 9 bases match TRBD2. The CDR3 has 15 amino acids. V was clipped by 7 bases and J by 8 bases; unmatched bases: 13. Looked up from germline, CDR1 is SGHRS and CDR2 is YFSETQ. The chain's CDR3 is CASGVAGGPTDEQFF. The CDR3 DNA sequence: TGCGCCAGCGGAGTTGCGGGAGGGCCTACCGATGAGCAGTTCTTC.